The rows below give T cell receptor beta chains drawn from one sample of a study of CD8+CD57+ T cells in acquired aplastic anemia. MiXCR, run by TCRdb on the reads, gives a single entry per CDR3 protein. The profile shows fewer than 200,000 distinct CDR3 sequences, roughly 48% of them singletons. Sequencing was done on a sample of sorted CD4+, CD8+, or CD8+CD57+ T cells (not recorded which) from PBMCs. The receptors were sampled from a human donor in good health. The CDR3 runs from the conserved cysteine through the conserved F or W. D genes are given only for firm matches. Only part of the rows carry a size: once, few, many, or a class if the clone is expanded.

TRBJ2-5	TRBD2	TRBV5-1	once	TGCGCCAGCAGCTTGGCGACTAGCGGGGGGTCACAAGAGACCCAGTACTTC	CASSLATSGGSQETQYF
TRBJ2-7	TRBD2	TRBV20-1	-	TGCAGTGCTAGATGGGGACTAGCGGGCGCCTACGAGCAGTACTTC	CSARWGLAGAYEQYF
TRBJ2-5	-	TRBV7-2	-	TGTGCCAGCAGCTTATGGGCAGGGCCAGGTACAGAGACCCAGTACTTC	CASSLWAGPGTETQYF
TRBJ2-3	TRBD2	TRBV29-1	-	TGCAGCGTTGATGGGACTAGCGACACAGATACGCAGTATTTT	CSVDGTSDTDTQYF
TRBJ2-1	TRBD1	TRBV6-1	few	TGTGCCAGCATTGGGACAGGGAGGGGATACAATGAGCAGTTCTTC	CASIGTGRGYNEQFF
TRBJ1-5	-	TRBV12-3/TRBV12-4	many	TGTGCCAGCAGTTTAATGAAGGGGAATCAGCCCCAGCATTTT	CASSLMKGNQPQHF
TRBJ2-1	-	TRBV27	many	TGTGCCAGCAGCTCCCGGATCTCCGTCAATGAGCAGTTCTTC	CASSSRISVNEQFF
TRBJ2-3	-	TRBV7-6	many	TGTGCCAGCAGCAGAGCGGAGGGTGGGGCAGATACGCAGTATTTT	CASSRAEGGADTQYF
TRBJ2-7	-	TRBV20-1	-	TGCAGTGCTACCACCCCCCCTACCTACGAGCAGTACTTC	CSATTPPTYEQYF
TRBJ2-7	-	TRBV7-8	-	TGTGCCAGCAGCTTAGGAGAGGGCTACGAGCAGTACTTC	CASSLGEGYEQYF
TRBJ2-7	-	TRBV7-3	few	TGTGCCAGCAGCTTAACGCCTACCTACGAGCAGTACTTC	CASSLTPTYEQYF
TRBJ1-4	TRBD1	TRBV20-1	many	TGCAGTGCCAGGGACAGCGGACATGAAAAACTGTTTTTT	CSARDSGHEKLFF
TRBJ2-7	TRBD1	TRBV10-3	many	TGTGCCATCAGTTTTGGACAGGCAGCCTACGAGCAGTACTTC	CAISFGQAAYEQYF
TRBJ2-5	TRBD2	TRBV12-3/TRBV12-4	-	TGTGCCAGCAGTTTCGGACTAGCGGGATCAGAGATCCAGTACTTC	CASSFGLAGSEIQYF
TRBJ1-2	-	TRBV2	-	TGTGCCAGCAGTGAATCCTCATATGGCTACACCTTC	CASSESSYGYTF
TRBJ2-7	-	TRBV4-1	many	TGCGCCAGCAGCCAAGATGGAGTTCGTGACCAGTACTTC	CASSQDGVRDQYF
TRBJ2-5	-	TRBV5-1	many	TGCGCCAGCAGCTTGGGACGGGCAGCCCAAGAGACCCAGTACTTC	CASSLGRAAQETQYF
TRBJ2-7	-	TRBV2	many	TGTGCCAGCAGTCCCGGGACAACTCCCTACGAGCAGTACTTC	CASSPGTTPYEQYF
TRBJ2-2	TRBD2	TRBV5-1	-	TGCGCCAGCAGAGGGACTAGCGGGAGGACCATACATACCGGGGAGCTGTTTTTT	CASRGTSGRTIHTGELFF
TRBJ2-1	TRBD1	TRBV5-1	many	TGCGCCAGCAGCTTGGAGGGACAGGGGGCTTACAATGAGCAGTTCTTC	CASSLEGQGAYNEQFF
TRBJ1-4	TRBD1	TRBV12-3/TRBV12-4	many	TGTGCCAGCATGCTACAGGGGATTGAAAAACTGTTTTTT	CASMLQGIEKLFF
TRBJ2-1	TRBD2	TRBV15	-	TGTGCCACCATGATTAGCGGGAGGCCAATCAATGAGCAGTTCTTC	CATMISGRPINEQFF
TRBJ2-2	TRBD2	TRBV5-1	-	TGCGCCAGCAGCTTGACGCAGCGGGAGGGCCCCGGGGAGCTGTTTTTT	CASSLTQREGPGELFF
TRBJ2-5	-	TRBV3-1	many	TGTGCCAGCAGCCAAGGACTGTGGGAGACCCAGTACTTC	CASSQGLWETQYF
TRBJ2-5	TRBD2	TRBV7-9	many	TGTGCCAGCAGCTTCCCTCGGACTAGCGGGAGCCCAGAGACCCAGTACTTC	CASSFPRTSGSPETQYF
TRBJ2-3	TRBD2	TRBV7-8	many	TGTGCCAGCAGCTCCACAGCGGGAGAGACAGATACGCAGTATTTT	CASSSTAGETDTQYF
TRBJ1-5	-	TRBV4-1	many	TGCGCCAGCAGCCCCTGGACGGACTCGGAACCCCAGCATTTT	CASSPWTDSEPQHF
TRBJ2-7	-	TRBV6-2/TRBV6-3	-	TGTGCCAGCAGTCGGGCAGGGCTGGGGGAGCAGTACTTC	CASSRAGLGEQYF
TRBJ1-3	-	TRBV9	-	TGTGCCAGCAGCAAGGGGGACACTACAAGTTTT	CASSKGDTTSF
TRBJ2-7	-	TRBV24-1	-	TGTGCCACCAGGGACCGGGACACGGGCGAGCAGTACTTC	CATRDRDTGEQYF
TRBJ1-2	-	TRBV2	-	TGTGCCAGCAGTGTTGGGGGGCCCTATGGCTACACCTTC	CASSVGGPYGYTF
TRBJ2-7	TRBD1	TRBV29-1	-	TGCAGCGTTAGTGGGACAGGGGGCCGGCGGGGTGCCTACGAGCAGTACTTC	CSVSGTGGRRGAYEQYF
TRBJ2-7	-	TRBV14	-	TGTGCCAGCAGCCAGGGAGGGGGCTACGAGCAGTACTTC	CASSQGGGYEQYF
TRBJ2-2	TRBD1	TRBV12-3/TRBV12-4	-	TGTGCCAGCCTGACAGGGCTTGAGCCCGGGGAGCTGTTTTTT	CASLTGLEPGELFF
TRBJ2-7	-	TRBV29-1	-	TGCAGCGTCTACACCCGGGCTAGGCGGGAGCAGTACTTC	CSVYTRARREQYF
TRBJ1-3	-	TRBV5-1	once	TGCGCCAGCAGCCCCCAGGGAATCTCTGGAAACACCATATATTTT	CASSPQGISGNTIYF
TRBJ2-5	TRBD2	TRBV10-3	-	TGCGCCATCAGTGGGAGCGGGAGTTTATTAAAGGAGGCCCAGTACTTC	CAISGSGSLLKEAQYF
TRBJ2-7	-	TRBV20-1	-	TGCAGTGCTAGCGTGGGTGGTTCGTCCGAGCAGTACTTC	CSASVGGSSEQYF
TRBJ2-7	-	TRBV9	-	TGTGCCAGCAGCACAGGGTACCGCGAGCAGTACTTC	CASSTGYREQYF
TRBJ1-1	-	TRBV20-1	many	TGCAGTGCTAGAGAAGGGGCCGTACCTCAGGCTTTCTTT	CSAREGAVPQAFF
TRBJ1-5	-	TRBV2	many	TGTGCCAGCAGTGAGAGGCAGGCGAAGAATCAGCCCCAGCATTTT	CASSERQAKNQPQHF
TRBJ2-3	-	TRBV7-9	many	TGTGCCAGCAGCCGACCCGGGACCCCCACAGATACGCAGTATTTT	CASSRPGTPTDTQYF
TRBJ2-7	-	TRBV2	-	TGTGCCAGCAGCGCCGGGACGGAGGTCTATGAGCAGTACTTC	CASSAGTEVYEQYF
TRBJ2-5	-	TRBV28	-	TGTGCCAGCAGTTTATCTATCCGTAAAGGGGGAGAAGAGACCCAGTACTTC	CASSLSIRKGGEETQYF
TRBJ2-3	-	TRBV6-1	many	TGTGCCAGCATTAAACGGGGGGCGAGCACAGATACGCAGTATTTT	CASIKRGASTDTQYF
TRBJ2-1	-	TRBV25-1	-	TGTGCCAGCAGTGCAGGGGGGGGGCCCTACAATGAGCAGTTCTTC	CASSAGGGPYNEQFF